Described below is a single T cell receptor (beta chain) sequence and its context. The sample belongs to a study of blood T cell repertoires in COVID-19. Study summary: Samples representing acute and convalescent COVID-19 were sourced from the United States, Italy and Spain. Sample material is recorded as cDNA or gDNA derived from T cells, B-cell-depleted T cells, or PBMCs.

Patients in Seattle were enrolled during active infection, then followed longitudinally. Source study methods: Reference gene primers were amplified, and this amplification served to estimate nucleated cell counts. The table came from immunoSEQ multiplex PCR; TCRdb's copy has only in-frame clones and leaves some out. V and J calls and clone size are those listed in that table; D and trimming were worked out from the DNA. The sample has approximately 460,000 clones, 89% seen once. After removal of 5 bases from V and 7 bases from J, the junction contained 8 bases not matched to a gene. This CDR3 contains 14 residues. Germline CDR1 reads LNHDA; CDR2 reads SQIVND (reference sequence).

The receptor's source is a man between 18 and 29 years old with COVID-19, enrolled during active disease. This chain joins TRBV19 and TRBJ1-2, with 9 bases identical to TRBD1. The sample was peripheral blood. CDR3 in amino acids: CASSFPGQGGGYTF. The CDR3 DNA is TGTGCCAGTAGTTTCCCGGGACAGGGAGGTGGCTACACCTTC.